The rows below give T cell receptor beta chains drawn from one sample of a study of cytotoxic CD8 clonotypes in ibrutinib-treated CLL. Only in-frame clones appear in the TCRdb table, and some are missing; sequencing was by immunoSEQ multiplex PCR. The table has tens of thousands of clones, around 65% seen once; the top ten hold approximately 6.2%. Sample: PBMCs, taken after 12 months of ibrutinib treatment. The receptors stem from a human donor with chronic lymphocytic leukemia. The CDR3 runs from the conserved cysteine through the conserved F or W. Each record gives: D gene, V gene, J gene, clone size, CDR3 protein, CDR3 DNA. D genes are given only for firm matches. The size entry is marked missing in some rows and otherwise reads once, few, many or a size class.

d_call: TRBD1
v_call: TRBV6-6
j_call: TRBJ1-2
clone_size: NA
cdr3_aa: CASSYSDRDYGYTF
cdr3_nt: TGTGCCAGCAGTTACTCCGACAGGGACTATGGCTACACCTTC

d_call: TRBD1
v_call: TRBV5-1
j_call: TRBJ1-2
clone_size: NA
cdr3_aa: CASSLRQGTGYTF
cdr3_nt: TGCGCCAGCAGTTTGCGACAGGGAACCGGCTACACCTTC

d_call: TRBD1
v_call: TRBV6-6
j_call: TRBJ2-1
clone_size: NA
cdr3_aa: CASKPDSGQGNNEQFF
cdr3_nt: TGTGCCAGCAAACCAGATTCGGGACAGGGGAATAATGAGCAGTTCTTC

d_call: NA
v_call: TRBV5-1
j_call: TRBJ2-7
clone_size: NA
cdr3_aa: CASRGGGSYEQYF
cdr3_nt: TGCGCCAGCAGAGGTGGCGGATCCTACGAGCAGTACTTC

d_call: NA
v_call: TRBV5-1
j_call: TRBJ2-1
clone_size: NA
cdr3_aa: CASSLTVSYNEQFF
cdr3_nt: TGCGCCAGCAGCTTGACTGTCTCCTACAATGAGCAGTTCTTC

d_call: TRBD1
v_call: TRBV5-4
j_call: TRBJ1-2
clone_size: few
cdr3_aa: CASSRDRRNYGYTF
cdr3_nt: TGTGCCAGCAGCCGGGACAGGAGAAACTATGGCTACACCTTC

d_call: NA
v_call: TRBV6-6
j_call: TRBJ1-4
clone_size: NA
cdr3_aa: CASSATGASGNEKLFF
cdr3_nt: TGTGCCAGCAGTGCCACAGGTGCCTCGGGTAATGAAAAACTGTTTTTT

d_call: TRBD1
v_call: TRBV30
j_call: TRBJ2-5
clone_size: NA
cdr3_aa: CAWRPRQGTDQETQYF
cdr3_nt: TGTGCCTGGAGACCCCGACAGGGGACTGATCAAGAGACCCAGTACTTC

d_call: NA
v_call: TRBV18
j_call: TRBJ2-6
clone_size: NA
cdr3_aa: CASSPPWTALGGANVLTF
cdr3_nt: TGTGCCAGCTCACCACCGTGGACCGCCTTAGGGGGGGCCAACGTCCTGACTTTC

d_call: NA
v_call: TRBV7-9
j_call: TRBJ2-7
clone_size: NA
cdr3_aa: CASSLAVEQYF
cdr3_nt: TGTGCCAGCAGCTTAGCGGTAGAGCAGTACTTC

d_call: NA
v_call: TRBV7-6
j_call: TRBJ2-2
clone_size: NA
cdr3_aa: CASSLQEGTGELFF
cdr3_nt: TGTGCCAGCAGCTTACAAGAGGGAACCGGGGAGCTGTTTTTT

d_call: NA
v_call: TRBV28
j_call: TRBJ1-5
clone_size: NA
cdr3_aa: CASSLARTYSNQPQHF
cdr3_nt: TGTGCCAGCAGTTTAGCCCGGACATATAGTAATCAGCCCCAGCATTTT

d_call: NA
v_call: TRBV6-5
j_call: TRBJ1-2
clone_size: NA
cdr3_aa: CASSLNGAGYTF
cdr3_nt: TGTGCCAGCAGCCTCAATGGGGCTGGCTACACCTTC

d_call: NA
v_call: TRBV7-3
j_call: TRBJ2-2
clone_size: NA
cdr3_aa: CASSLTGRGTNTGELFF
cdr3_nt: TGTGCCAGCAGCTTAACTGGGAGAGGGACGAACACCGGGGAGCTGTTTTTT